This T cell receptor beta chain comes out of a study of shared clonotypes between healthy human individuals. Study-wide results and limits: Among non-shared clonotypes, generation probabilities were lower than among those shared by all four donors. Larger richness was generally estimated for naive than memory subsets. Naive CD4 clonotype sharing across a handful of donors was about 5%.

Terminally differentiated effector memory CD45RA+ cells were excluded by CCR7 positive selection of CD45RO-negative cells. This clone was counted a single time. The antigen is unknown. Per the original methods: Without quality scores, immunoSEQ junctional reads could not be filtered like full-length reads. Profiling relied on immunoSEQ multiplex PCR, and the TCRdb table lists in-frame clones only, not all of them. V, J and clone size are taken as reported in that table, and D and trimming were inferred from the DNA itself. The profile covers approximately 840,000 clones, with just over 95% appearing a single time and under 0.25% taken by the ten largest. The CDR3 runs 16 residues. Germline CDR1 reads MNHEY; CDR2 reads SMNVEV (reference sequence). Trimming at V came to 6 bases and at J to 5 bases, leaving 14 bases not matched to a gene.

The rearrangement uses TRBV27 and TRBJ2-5; 8 positions agree with TRBD2. The sequence derives from a man aged 25 to 45 in good health. Sequencing was carried out using naive CD8+ T cells sorted from blood. CDR3 nucleotide sequence: TGTGCCAGCAGCCCTTGGCCGGGACTAGTCGGGGAGACCCAGTACTTC. Its protein is CASSPWPGLVGETQYF.